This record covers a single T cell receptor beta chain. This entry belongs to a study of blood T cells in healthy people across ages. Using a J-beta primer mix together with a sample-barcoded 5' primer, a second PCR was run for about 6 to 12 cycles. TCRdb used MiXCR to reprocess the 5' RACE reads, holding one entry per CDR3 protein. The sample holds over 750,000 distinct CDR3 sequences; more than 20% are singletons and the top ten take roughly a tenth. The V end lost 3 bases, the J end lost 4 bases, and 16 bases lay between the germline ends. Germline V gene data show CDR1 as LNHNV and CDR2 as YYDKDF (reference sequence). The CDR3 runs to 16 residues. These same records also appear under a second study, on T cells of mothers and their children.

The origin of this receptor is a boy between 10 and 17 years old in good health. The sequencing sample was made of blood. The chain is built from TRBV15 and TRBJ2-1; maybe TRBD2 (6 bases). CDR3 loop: CATSRPGTGAYNEQFF. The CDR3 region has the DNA TGTGCCACCAGCAGGCCCGGGACGGGAGCTTACAATGAGCAGTTCTTC.